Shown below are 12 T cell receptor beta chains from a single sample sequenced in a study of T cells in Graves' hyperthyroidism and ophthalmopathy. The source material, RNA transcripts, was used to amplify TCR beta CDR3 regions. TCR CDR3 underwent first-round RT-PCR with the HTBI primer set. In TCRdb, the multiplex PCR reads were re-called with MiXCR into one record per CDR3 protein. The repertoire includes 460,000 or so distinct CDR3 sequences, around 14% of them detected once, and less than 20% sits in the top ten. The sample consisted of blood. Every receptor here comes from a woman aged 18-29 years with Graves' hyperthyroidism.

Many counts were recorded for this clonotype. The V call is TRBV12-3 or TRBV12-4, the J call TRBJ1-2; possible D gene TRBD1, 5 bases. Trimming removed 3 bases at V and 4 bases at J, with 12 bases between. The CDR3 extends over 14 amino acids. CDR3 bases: TGTGCCAGCAGTTTCGGGACGGATTCCTATGGCTACACCTTC. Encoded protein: CASSFGTDSYGYTF.

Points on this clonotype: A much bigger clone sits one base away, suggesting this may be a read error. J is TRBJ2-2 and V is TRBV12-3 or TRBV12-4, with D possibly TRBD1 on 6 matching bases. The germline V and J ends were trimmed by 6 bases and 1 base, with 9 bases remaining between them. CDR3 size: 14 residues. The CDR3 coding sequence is TGTGCCAGCAGAAGGACAGAGAACACCGGGGAGCTGTTTTTT. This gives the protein CASRRTENTGELFF.

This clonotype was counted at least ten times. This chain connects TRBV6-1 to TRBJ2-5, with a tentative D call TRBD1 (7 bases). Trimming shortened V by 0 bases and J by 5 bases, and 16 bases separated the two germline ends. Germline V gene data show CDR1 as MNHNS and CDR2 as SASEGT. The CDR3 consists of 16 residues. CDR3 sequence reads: CASSEALRRGRETQYF. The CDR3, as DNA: TGTGCCAGCAGTGAAGCGCTTCGCAGGGGGAGGGAGACCCAGTACTTC.

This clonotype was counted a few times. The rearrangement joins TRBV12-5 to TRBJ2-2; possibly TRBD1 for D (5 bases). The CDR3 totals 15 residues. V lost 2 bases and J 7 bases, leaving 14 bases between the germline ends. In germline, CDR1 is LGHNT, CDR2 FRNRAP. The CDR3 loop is CASGLFSGIVGELFF. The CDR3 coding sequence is TGTGCTAGTGGTTTGTTTTCAGGGATTGTCGGGGAGCTGTTTTTT. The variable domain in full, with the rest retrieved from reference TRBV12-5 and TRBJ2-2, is DARVTQTPRHKVTEMGQEVTMRCQPILGHNTVFWYRQTMMQGLELLAYFRNRAPLDDSGMPKDRFSAEMPDATLATLKIQPSEPRDSAVYFCASGLFSGIVGELFFGEGSRLTVL.

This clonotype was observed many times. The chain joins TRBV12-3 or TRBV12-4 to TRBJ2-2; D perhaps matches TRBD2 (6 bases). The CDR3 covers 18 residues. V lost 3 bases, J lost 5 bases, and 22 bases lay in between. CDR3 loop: CASSFLLSGSPGTGELFF. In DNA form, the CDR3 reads TGTGCCAGCAGTTTTTTACTGTCCGGGAGCCCGGGAACCGGGGAGCTGTTTTTT.

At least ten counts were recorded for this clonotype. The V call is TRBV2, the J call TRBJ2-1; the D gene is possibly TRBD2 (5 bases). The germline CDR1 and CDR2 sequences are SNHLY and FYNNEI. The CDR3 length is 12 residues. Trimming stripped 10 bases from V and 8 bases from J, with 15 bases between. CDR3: CAIGPHGDEQFF. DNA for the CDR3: TGTGCCATCGGGCCTCACGGGGATGAGCAGTTCTTC.

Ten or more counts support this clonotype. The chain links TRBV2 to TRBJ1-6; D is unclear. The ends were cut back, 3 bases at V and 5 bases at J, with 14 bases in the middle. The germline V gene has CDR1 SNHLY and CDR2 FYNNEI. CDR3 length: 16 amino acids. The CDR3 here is CASSDRMPTDNSPLHF. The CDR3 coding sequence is TGTGCCAGCAGTGACCGGATGCCTACAGATAATTCACCCCTCCACTTT. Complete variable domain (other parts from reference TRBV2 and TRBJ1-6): EPEVTQTPSHQVTQMGQEVILRCVPISNHLYFYWYRQILGQKVEFLVSFYNNEISEKSEIFDDQFSVERPDGSNFTLKIRSTKLEDSAMYFCASSDRMPTDNSPLHFGNGTRLTVT.

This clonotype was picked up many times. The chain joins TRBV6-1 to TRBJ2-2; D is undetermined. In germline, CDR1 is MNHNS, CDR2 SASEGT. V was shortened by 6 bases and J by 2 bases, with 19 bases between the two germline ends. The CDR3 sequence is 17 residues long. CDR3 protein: CASREIGILGNTGELFF. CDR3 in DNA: TGTGCCAGCAGGGAAATTGGGATACTGGGCAACACCGGGGAGCTGTTTTTT.

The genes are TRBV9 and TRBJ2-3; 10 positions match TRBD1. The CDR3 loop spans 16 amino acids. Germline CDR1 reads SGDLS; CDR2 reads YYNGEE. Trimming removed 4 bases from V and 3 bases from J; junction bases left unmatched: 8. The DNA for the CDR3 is TGTGCCAGCAGCCTCCAGGGGACAGGGGATACAGATACGCAGTATTTT. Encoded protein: CASSLQGTGDTDTQYF.

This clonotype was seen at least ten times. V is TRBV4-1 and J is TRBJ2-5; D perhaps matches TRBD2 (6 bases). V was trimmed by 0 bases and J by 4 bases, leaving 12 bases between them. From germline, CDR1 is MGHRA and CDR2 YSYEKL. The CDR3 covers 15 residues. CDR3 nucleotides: TGCGCCAGCAGCCAAGATCTAGTGGAGGGAGAGACCCAGTACTTC. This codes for CASSQDLVEGETQYF.

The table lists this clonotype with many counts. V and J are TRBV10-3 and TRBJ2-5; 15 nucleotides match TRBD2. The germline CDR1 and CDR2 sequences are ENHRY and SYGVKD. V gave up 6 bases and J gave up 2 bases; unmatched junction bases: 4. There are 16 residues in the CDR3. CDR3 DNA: TGTGCCATCAGCAGAGGGACTAGCGGGGGGCAAGAGACCCAGTACTTC. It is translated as CAISRGTSGGQETQYF.

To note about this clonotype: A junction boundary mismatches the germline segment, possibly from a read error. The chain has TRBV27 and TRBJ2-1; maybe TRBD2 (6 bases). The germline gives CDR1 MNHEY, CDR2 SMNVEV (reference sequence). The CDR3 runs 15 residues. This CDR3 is CTSTGRTPFTNEQFF. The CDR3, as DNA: TGTACCAGCACTGGGAGGACTCCTTTCACGAATGAGCAGTTCTTC.